What follows are 32 T cell receptor beta chains derived from one specimen sequenced in a study of cytomegalovirus exposure and HLA in healthy donors. In the PCR, 60 Vbeta and 13 Jbeta primers were used. Clones were read by immunoSEQ multiplex PCR, and TCRdb kept only the in-frame ones, dropping some. The sample shows over 150,000 clones, over 80% of them seen only once. The sequenced sample was PBMCs. These receptors came from a human donor in good health.

The rearrangement links TRBV4-1 to TRBJ1-5; 7 nucleotides agree with TRBD1. Germline CDR1 and CDR2: MGHRA and YSYEKL. This CDR3 has 16 residues. V dropped 0 bases and J dropped 4; count of bases not matched to a gene: 6. The CDR3 DNA is TGCGCCAGCAGCCAAGAAGTGACAGGGCAGAATCAGCCCCAGCATTTT. Translation gives CASSQEVTGQNQPQHF.

This rearrangement joins TRBV15 to TRBJ1-5, with D unclear. The CDR3 is made up of 13 amino acids. V dropped 5 bases and J dropped 8 bases, with 13 bases sitting between them. Germline CDR1 is LNHNV and CDR2 is YYDKDF (reference sequence). The CDR3 sequence is CATSPREREPQHF. In DNA, the CDR3 is TGTGCCACCAGCCCAAGGGAGCGGGAGCCCCAGCATTTT.

V usage is TRBV5-5 and J usage is TRBJ2-5; 7 bases map to TRBD2. The CDR3 is made up of 14 amino acids. The germline V gene has CDR1 SGHKS and CDR2 YYEKEE (reference sequence). The V and J ends lost 4 bases and 2 bases, in that order; junction bases with no gene match: 5. CDR3 loop: CASSPGTTQETQYF. The CDR3 coding sequence is TGTGCCAGCAGCCCCGGGACTACACAAGAGACCCAGTACTTC. Based on the CDR3 plus reference TRBV5-5 and TRBJ2-5, the full variable domain is DAGVTQSPTHLIKTRGQQVTLRCSPISGHKSVSWYQQVLGQGPQFIFQYYEKEERGRGNFPDRFSARQFPNYSSELNVNALLLGDSALYLCASSPGTTQETQYFGPGTRLLVL.

The gene calls are TRBV6-6 and TRBJ2-3; D is perhaps TRBD2 (6 bases). The V gene's germline CDR1 is MNHNY and CDR2 SVGAGI (reference sequence). V was pared by 2 bases and J by 3 bases, with 9 bases between. The CDR3 totals 14 residues. The CDR3 nucleotides are TGTGCCAGCAGTTACAGGAGGGTTACAGATACGCAGTATTTT. The encoded protein is CASSYRRVTDTQYF.

The rearrangement joins TRBV4-3 to TRBJ2-7; 10 nucleotides align to TRBD1. J lost 4 bases, V lost 0 bases, and 3 bases had no gene match. The CDR3 has 15 residues. Germline V gene sequence: CDR1 LGHNA, CDR2 YSLEER. The CDR3 DNA reads as TGCGCCAGCAGCCAAGAGGGGACAGGGGCTTACGAGCAGTACTTC. This gives the protein CASSQEGTGAYEQYF.

J is TRBJ2-5 and V is TRBV1; the D call of TRBD2 is as the table states it, not checked on the DNA. TRBV1 is noted as a pseudogene. The CDR3 consists of 18 residues. CDR3 region: CTSSQTWSGGPYQETQYF. In nucleotides, the CDR3 is TGCACCAGCAGCCAAACTTGGAGCGGGGGGCCCTACCAAGAGACCCAGTACTTC.

This chain connects TRBV27 to TRBJ2-7; possibly TRBD1 for D (6 bases). Trimming shortened V by 3 bases and J by 3 bases, and 15 bases separated the two germline ends. There are 15 residues in the CDR3. From germline, CDR1 is MNHEY and CDR2 SMNVEV (reference sequence). In DNA, the CDR3 is TGTGCCAGCAGTTTGGGGATCGGGACAAACTACGAGCAGTACTTC. Residues: CASSLGIGTNYEQYF.

V usage is TRBV7-7 and J usage is TRBJ2-7, with 11 bases that match TRBD1. Germline trimming cut 4 bases from V and 5 bases from J; bases unmatched to any gene: 4. The germline gives CDR1 SSHAT, CDR2 FNYEAQ (reference sequence). This CDR3 is 14 amino acids long. CDR3 sequence (DNA): TGTGCCAGCAGCTCCGGACAGGGGGCCAACGAGCAGTACTTC. It is translated as CASSSGQGANEQYF.

V and J are TRBV7-8 and TRBJ2-4; 8 positions match TRBD1. This CDR3 has 15 residues. The ends lost 2 bases at V and 5 bases at J; junction bases unmatched: 5. Germline CDR1 SGHVS, CDR2 FQNEAQ. The CDR3 DNA sequence: TGTGCCAGCAGCTTACCTGGGACAGGCCAAAACATTCAGTACTTC. Protein: CASSLPGTGQNIQYF. Filled out from reference TRBV7-8 and TRBJ2-4, the complete variable domain reads GAGVSQSPRYKVAKRGQDVALRCDPISGHVSLFWYQQALGQGPEFLTYFQNEAQLDKSGLPSDRFFAERPEGSVSTLKIQRTQQEDSAVYLCASSLPGTGQNIQYFGAGTRLSVL.

The chain employs TRBV7-8 and TRBJ2-1; possible D gene TRBD2, 6 bases. Germline assignment: CDR1 SGHVS and CDR2 FQNEAQ. This CDR3 is built from 14 residues. The V and J ends lost 3 bases and 10 bases respectively, with 16 bases between them. Written as DNA, the CDR3 is TGTGCCAGCAGCTTGGCGTTTCAGGGAGGCGAGCAGTTCTTC. Translating gives CASSLAFQGGEQFF.

This CDR3 reads CASSFTGFGNTIYF. As DNA, the CDR3 is TGTGCCAGCAGTTTCACAGGCTTTGGAAACACCATATATTTT. The rearrangement uses TRBV7-2 and TRBJ1-3; tentative D call: TRBD1 (5 bases). Trimming stripped 6 bases from V and 3 bases from J, with 12 bases between. The length of the CDR3 is 14 residues. In germline, CDR1 is SGHTA, CDR2 FQGNSA.

The gene calls are TRBV6-6 and TRBJ2-1, with a possible D match to TRBD2 (6 bases). Germline-derived CDR1 and CDR2 are MNHNY and SVGAGI (reference sequence). The length of the CDR3 is 15 residues. With 8 bases removed from V and 2 bases from J, the gap between germline ends came to 16 bases. Written as DNA, the CDR3 is TGTGCCAGCTCCGCGGGGAGTAATCCCTACAATGAGCAGTTCTTC. Protein sequence: CASSAGSNPYNEQFF.

This rearrangement joins TRBV9 to TRBJ1-1; perhaps TRBD1 as D (5 bases). The V end was cut by 4 bases, the J end by 4 bases, with 11 bases between. The CDR3 has 13 amino acids. CDR1 is SGDLS, CDR2 YYNGEE, per germline. CDR3 coding DNA: TGTGCCAGCAGCCCTACAGGACCCACTGAAGCTTTCTTT. Its protein is CASSPTGPTEAFF.

This clone has a handful of counts. The J gene is TRBJ1-1, the V gene TRBV10-3; 11 positions agree with TRBD1. Per the germline V gene, CDR1 is ENHRY and CDR2 is SYGVKD. V was clipped by 4 bases and J by 3 bases; unmatched bases: 13. This CDR3 is 18 amino acids long. CDR3 in DNA: TGTGCCATCAGTGCCGGACAGGGGGCTATAAGGTGGGACACTGAAGCTTTCTTT. This translates into CAISAGQGAIRWDTEAFF.

The gene calls are TRBV5-6 and TRBJ1-5, with 12 bases that match TRBD1. V trimming: 4 bases; J trimming: 7 bases; junction bases outside the gene matches: 6. Germline CDR1 and CDR2: SGHDT and YYEEEE. The CDR3 runs to 15 residues. The CDR3 region has the DNA TGTGCCAGCAGCACCGGGACAGGGGGCTGGCAGCCCCAGCATTTT. This translates into CASSTGTGGWQPQHF.

This clone was picked up a small number of times. The CDR3 DNA is TGCGCCAGCAGCCAAGATTTTCAGAAGAATGAAAAACTGTTTTTT. It translates to CASSQDFQKNEKLFF. The chain joins TRBV4-3 to TRBJ1-4; D call uncertain. The length of the CDR3 is 15 residues. Germline V lookup: CDR1 LGHNA, CDR2 YSLEER. The V and J ends lost 0 bases and 5 bases respectively, with 10 bases between them.

The chain links TRBV7-2 to TRBJ2-1, with D possibly TRBD1 on 7 matching bases. The germline V gene has CDR1 SGHTA and CDR2 FQGNSA. With 6 bases removed from V and 4 bases from J, the gap between germline ends came to 22 bases. This CDR3 has 17 amino acids. CDR3 loop: CASSPRDWTGGYNEQFF. Here the CDR3 DNA reads TGTGCCAGCAGTCCTAGGGACTGGACAGGAGGTTACAATGAGCAGTTCTTC.

This chain connects TRBV2 to TRBJ2-1; D perhaps matches TRBD1 (5 bases). Trimming pared 6 bases from V and 5 bases from J, leaving 14 bases between. Per the germline V gene, CDR1 is SNHLY and CDR2 is FYNNEI. The CDR3 consists of 14 residues. CDR3 loop: CASSARQHNNEQFF. Here the CDR3 DNA reads TGTGCCAGCAGCGCGAGACAGCACAACAATGAGCAGTTCTTC.

The chain uses TRBV11-3 and TRBJ1-3; possibly TRBD1 for D (6 bases). CDR1 is SGHNT and CDR2 is YENEEA in the germline V gene. This CDR3 contains 16 residues. V shed 5 bases and J shed 0 bases, with 14 bases lying between them. DNA of the CDR3: TGTGCCAGCAGCCCTCGACAGGAGAGCTCTGGAAACACCATATATTTT. Its protein is CASSPRQESSGNTIYF.

This chain joins TRBV4-3 and TRBJ2-7; possibly TRBD1 for D (6 bases). Germline CDR1 is LGHNA and CDR2 is YSLEER. V dropped 1 base and J dropped 7 bases, with 11 bases sitting between them. This CDR3 is built from 13 residues. CDR3 amino acids: CASSQGQGREQYF. CDR3 sequence (DNA): TGCGCCAGCAGCCAAGGGCAGGGGCGAGAGCAGTACTTC.

The rearrangement links TRBV6-6 to TRBJ2-2; possible D gene TRBD2, 5 bases. Trimming took 6 bases from V and 8 from J, leaving 16 bases between them. The CDR3 has 14 residues. In germline, CDR1 is MNHNY, CDR2 SVGAGI (reference sequence). The CDR3 spells CASSRGSWAGELFF. CDR3 in DNA: TGTGCCAGCAGCCGCGGGTCTTGGGCAGGGGAGCTGTTTTTT.

The chain combines TRBV4-2 with TRBJ1-2; D is uncertain. The CDR3 extends over 15 amino acids. Trimming cost V 2 bases and J 4 bases, with 14 bases left between them. Germline CDR1 is LGHNA and CDR2 is YNFKEQ. CDR3: CASSQPAEALYGYTF. The CDR3 DNA reads as TGTGCCAGCAGCCAACCCGCTGAGGCCCTCTATGGCTACACCTTC.

J is TRBJ1-6 and V is TRBV14; D may be TRBD1 (6 bases). Trimming took off 5 bases at V and 5 bases at J, with 13 bases between the two ends. The CDR3 contains 15 residues. CDR1 is SGHDN, CDR2 FVKESK, per germline. The CDR3 DNA sequence: TGTGCCAGCAGCAACGGACAGCTCAATAATTCACCCCTCCACTTT. Translated, it gives CASSNGQLNNSPLHF.

The V gene is TRBV2, the J gene TRBJ1-2; maybe TRBD1 (5 bases). V lost 3 bases and J 1 base, leaving 12 bases between the germline ends. This CDR3 has 15 residues. Germline assignment: CDR1 SNHLY and CDR2 FYNNEI. Written as DNA, the CDR3 is TGTGCCAGCAGTGAGGAGGGGTCGGGTAACTATGGCTACACCTTC. It translates to CASSEEGSGNYGYTF.

V gene TRBV6-6 combines with J gene TRBJ2-5; 10 nucleotides match TRBD2. Germline values: CDR1 MNHNY, CDR2 SVGAGI (reference sequence). V shed 8 bases and J 5 bases; nucleotides not matched to a gene: 8. This CDR3 region has 14 residues. The CDR3, as DNA: TGTGCCAGCCGCCAGCGGGGGGGCCTGGAGACCCAGTACTTC. Protein product: CASRQRGGLETQYF.

The chain carries TRBV10-1 and TRBJ1-1; D unresolved. Per the germline V gene, CDR1 is WNHNN and CDR2 is SYGVQD (reference sequence). V was shortened by 3 bases and J by 0 bases, with 5 bases between the two germline ends. The CDR3 length is 13 residues. The CDR3 reads CASSDTVNTEAFF. The CDR3 nucleotides are TGCGCCAGCAGTGATACAGTGAACACTGAAGCTTTCTTT.

This clone was counted once. The V gene is TRBV6-5, the J gene TRBJ1-2, with TRBD1 identical over 10 bases. This CDR3 has 16 residues. The V gene end was trimmed by 2 bases and the J gene end by 2 bases; junction bases not matched to a gene: 5. Germline V CDR1 and CDR2: MNHEY, SVGAGI. The DNA for the CDR3 is TGTGCCAGCAGTTACACCCGGGACAGGGGAAACTATGGCTACACCTTC. Translation: CASSYTRDRGNYGYTF.

The genes are TRBV4-3 and TRBJ2-7; 10 nucleotides agree with TRBD1. J was trimmed by 4 bases and V by 0 bases; bases with no gene match: 3. This CDR3 is 15 amino acids long. Germline assignment: CDR1 LGHNA and CDR2 YSLEER. The CDR3 bases are TGCGCCAGCAGCCAAGAGCGACAGGGGGCTTACGAGCAGTACTTC. It yields the protein CASSQERQGAYEQYF.

The chain links TRBV7-2 to TRBJ2-1; 11 bases agree with TRBD2. Germline CDR1 SGHTA, CDR2 FQGNSA. CDR3 length: 16 residues. The V segment lost 6 bases and the J segment 6 bases; nucleotides outside the gene matches: 10. In nucleotides, the CDR3 is TGTGCCAGCAGTTTTCCGCTAGCGGGGGGTATCAATGAGCAGTTCTTC. Its protein is CASSFPLAGGINEQFF.

The chain recombines TRBV7-6 with TRBJ2-1, with D hard to call. The CDR3 is 15 amino acids. CDR1 is SGHVS, CDR2 FNYEAQ, per germline. Trimming removed 5 bases at V and 0 bases at J, with 11 bases between. DNA of the CDR3: TGTGCCAGCAGCCTTGCTACCAACTCCTACAATGAGCAGTTCTTC. Its protein is CASSLATNSYNEQFF.

The chain recombines TRBV6-6 with TRBJ2-3; unclear D gene. Germline V lookup: CDR1 MNHNY, CDR2 SVGAGI (reference sequence). The CDR3 sequence is 15 residues long. Between the trimmed V and J ends, which lost 4 bases and 1 base, there was a span of 12 bases. CDR3: CASSFPGGRTDTQYF. CDR3 bases: TGTGCCAGCAGTTTCCCGGGTGGCCGCACAGATACGCAGTATTTT.

The chain has TRBV2 and TRBJ1-5; no clear D gene. Germline V gives CDR1 SNHLY, CDR2 FYNNEI. Deletions cut 5 bases from V and 4 bases from J, with 12 bases between. CDR3 length equals 14 residues. Written as DNA, the CDR3 is TGTGCCAGCAGTCAAGAGGGAGGAAATCAGCCCCAGCATTTT. This encodes CASSQEGGNQPQHF.